The 5 T cell receptor beta chains below were found in one sample sequenced in a study of vaccination effects on CD4 cells after COVID-19. No antigens are known for them. The method was immunoSEQ multiplex PCR; TCRdb's version includes in-frame clones alone and lacks a portion of them. The sample carries fewer than 85,000 clones, 70% to 75% recorded once. Isolating CD4+ T cells followed more than eight days of culture. The vaccine given was either BNT162b2 or mRNA-1273, in two doses. The starting material was CD4+ T cells from PBMCs cultured without peptide, obtained after COVID-19 vaccination. All receptors derive from a human donor who received a COVID-19 vaccine.

The rearrangement uses TRBV6-5 and TRBJ1-3; D perhaps matches TRBD1 (5 bases). The germline CDR1 and CDR2 sequences are MNHEY and SVGAGI. There are 14 residues in the CDR3. With 4 bases removed from V and 3 bases from J, the gap between germline ends came to 10 bases. The CDR3, as DNA: TGTGCCAGCAGTTCGGGGCTGAATGGAAACACCATATATTTT. This encodes CASSSGLNGNTIYF.

This sequence joins TRBV6-4 and TRBJ2-2; perhaps TRBD1 as D (5 bases). V lost 6 bases to trimming and J lost 0 bases, with 11 bases between them. CDR3 size: 15 residues. Per germline, CDR1 MRHNA and CDR2 SNTAGT. DNA of the CDR3: TGTGCCAGCAGCTTACAGGCAACGAACACCGGGGAGCTGTTTTTT. Translating gives CASSLQATNTGELFF.

V is TRBV7-9 and J is TRBJ2-4; 11 bases match TRBD2. The CDR3 sequence is 18 residues long. Germline assignment: CDR1 SEHNR and CDR2 FQNEAQ (reference sequence). V dropped 1 base and J dropped 3; count of bases not matched to a gene: 8. The CDR3 is CASSLDSGGAIGKNIQYF. The CDR3 nucleotides read TGTGCCAGCAGCTTAGATAGCGGGGGGGCTATAGGCAAAAACATTCAGTACTTC.

This clone was seen a handful of times. The chain joins TRBV14 to TRBJ1-2, with D hard to call. This CDR3 contains 14 residues. The V and J ends lost 0 bases and 3 bases respectively, with 8 bases between them. The germline V gene encodes CDR1 SGHDN and CDR2 FVKESK. The CDR3 here is CASSQEPGYYGYTF. The DNA of the CDR3 is TGTGCCAGCAGCCAAGAACCGGGCTACTATGGCTACACCTTC.

The sample holds one count of this clone. This rearrangement joins TRBV19 to TRBJ1-1, with D maybe TRBD1 (6 bases). V gave up 3 bases and J gave up 1 base, with 9 bases separating them. The CDR3 contains 14 residues. Germline V gene lookup returns CDR1 LNHDA and CDR2 SQIVND (reference sequence). CDR3 in amino acids: CASSINRENTEAFF. The CDR3 nucleotides read TGTGCCAGTAGTATCAACAGGGAGAACACTGAAGCTTTCTTT.